This TCR beta chain comes out of a study of Graves' ophthalmopathy and Graves' hyperthyroidism. For repertoire sequencing, the TCR beta CDR3 regions were amplified from RNA transcripts. RT-PCR was first run with HTBI primers, then multiplex PCR in a second round. TCRdb re-derived calls from the multiplex PCR reads in MiXCR, one entry per CDR3 protein. The sample contains almost 750,000 distinct CDR3 sequences, about 44% of which appear only once. The germline gives CDR1 SGHVS, CDR2 FNYEAQ. The CDR3 totals 15 residues. The V and J ends lost 2 bases and 3 bases respectively, with 13 bases between them. In this sample, this clonotype turned up many times.

Sequences were obtained from peripheral blood. The chain combines TRBV7-6 with TRBJ1-1, with D unresolved. The sequence came from an adult man with Graves' ophthalmopathy. In DNA form, the CDR3 reads TGTGCCAGCAGCTTATTCGGAGGGTGGGACACTGAAGCTTTCTTT. Amino acid sequence: CASSLFGGWDTEAFF.